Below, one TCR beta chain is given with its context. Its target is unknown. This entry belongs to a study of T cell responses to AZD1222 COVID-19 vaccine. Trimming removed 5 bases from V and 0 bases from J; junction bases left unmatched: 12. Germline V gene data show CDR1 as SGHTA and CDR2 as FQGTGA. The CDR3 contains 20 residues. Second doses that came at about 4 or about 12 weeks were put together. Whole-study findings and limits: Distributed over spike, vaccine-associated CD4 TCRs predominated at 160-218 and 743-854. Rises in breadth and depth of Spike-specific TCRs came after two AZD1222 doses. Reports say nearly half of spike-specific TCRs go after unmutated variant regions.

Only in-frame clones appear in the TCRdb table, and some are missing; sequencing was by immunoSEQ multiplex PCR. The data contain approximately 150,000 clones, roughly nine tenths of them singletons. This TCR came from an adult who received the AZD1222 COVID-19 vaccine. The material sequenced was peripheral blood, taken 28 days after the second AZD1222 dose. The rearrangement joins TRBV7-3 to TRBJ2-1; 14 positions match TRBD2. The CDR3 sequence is CASSISGTSGGASSYNEQFF. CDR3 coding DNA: TGTGCCAGCAGCATCTCCGGGACTAGCGGGGGCGCGAGCTCCTACAATGAGCAGTTCTTC.